This record concerns one TCR beta chain sequence. This sample is drawn from a study of shared clonotypes between healthy human individuals. V lost 4 bases to trimming and J lost 0 bases; unmatched junction nucleotides: 5. CDR1 and CDR2 (germline): SEHNR, FQNEAQ (reference sequence). The CDR3 spans 15 residues. Sequencing used immunoSEQ multiplex PCR; TCRdb keeps in-frame clones, though not all of them. The profile shows over 2 million clones, about nine tenths of them singletons. Input material: naive CD4+ T cells from PBMCs. Subset noted: CD45RA+ positively selected. This TCR was recovered from a man aged 18 to 30 in good health. Some clones in this sample may be carry-over from other donors' samples. The rearrangement uses TRBV7-9 and TRBJ2-7; 8 bases agree with TRBD1. The CDR3 DNA reads as TGTGCCAGCAGCTGGGGACAGGAAAACTCCTACGAGCAGTACTTC. Translating gives CASSWGQENSYEQYF.